The sequence of this TCR beta chain was determined in a study of blood T cells in healthy people across ages. Between the trimmed V and J ends, which lost 0 bases and 4 bases, there was a span of 18 bases. The CDR3 sequence is 17 residues long. Germline CDR1 reads LNHNV; CDR2 reads YYDKDF (reference sequence). A second PCR of roughly 7 to 11 cycles used a sample-barcoded 5' primer and a J-beta primer mix. Each cDNA molecule was tagged by a template-switch adaptor that had 12 random nucleotides. TCRdb re-called the 5' RACE reads through MiXCR, storing one row per CDR3 protein. The sample records about 1.4 million distinct CDR3 sequences, approximately 59% being singletons.

Specimen: blood. The sequence derives from a man aged 18 to 29 in good health. This sequence joins TRBV15 and TRBJ1-2; D is undetermined. The CDR3, as DNA: TGTGCCACCAGCAGAGATGAGATGTTACGGCAAGTCTATGGCTACACCTTC. This gives the protein CATSRDEMLRQVYGYTF.